These 25 T cell receptor beta chains originate from one sample sequenced in a study of T cell changes during pregnancy in multiple sclerosis. TCRdb's table, derived via immunoSEQ multiplex PCR, lists solely in-frame clones and lacks some. The sample yields roughly 35,000 clones, over 75% seen once. The sequenced sample was CD8+ T cells from peripheral blood mononuclear cells, obtained before pregnancy. All receptors derive from a female donor with multiple sclerosis, enrolled in a pregnancy study.

The J gene is TRBJ2-1, the V gene TRBV7-6; TRBD2 matches at 11 bases. The J segment lost 6 bases and the V segment lost 5 bases, leaving 6 bases of the junction unmatched. Germline CDR1 and CDR2: SGHVS and FNYEAQ. The CDR3 contains 15 residues. This chain's CDR3 is CASSHSGGALNEQFF. CDR3 nucleotide sequence: TGTGCCAGCAGCCATAGCGGGGGGGCCCTCAATGAGCAGTTCTTC.

This chain connects TRBV5-1 to TRBJ2-4; 12 bases agree with TRBD2. Germline CDR1 is SGHRS and CDR2 is YFSETQ. This CDR3 comprises 19 residues. J was trimmed by 5 bases and V by 4 bases; bases with no gene match: 16. CDR3 sequence: CASSLRASGRALIENIQYF. The DNA for the CDR3 is TGCGCCAGCAGCCTGAGGGCTAGCGGGAGGGCCCTCATCGAAAACATTCAGTACTTC.

The V gene is TRBV28, the J gene TRBJ2-5; no clear D. Germline loops: CDR1 MDHEN, CDR2 SYDVKM. The CDR3 is 15 residues long. V was trimmed by 2 bases and J by 3 bases, leaving 13 bases between them. CDR3 coding DNA: TGTGCCAGCAGTTTACCCCGACCGAGGAAAGAGACCCAGTACTTC. Its translation: CASSLPRPRKETQYF.

The chain couples TRBV19 to TRBJ1-1; no clear D. CDR3 size: 13 residues. V was shortened by 3 bases and J by 1 base, with 6 bases between the two germline ends. Germline CDR1 and CDR2: LNHDA and SQIVND (reference sequence). CDR3 nucleotides: TGTGCCAGTAGTATTACAAGGAACACTGAAGCTTTCTTT. Translation gives CASSITRNTEAFF.

V gene TRBV6-5 combines with J gene TRBJ1-6; TRBD1 matches 9 bases. J lost 7 bases, V lost 5 bases, and 6 bases had no gene match. The CDR3 covers 15 residues. CDR1 is MNHEY and CDR2 is SVGAGI in the germline V gene. This CDR3 is CASSASGTGNSPLHF. The CDR3 nucleotides are TGTGCCAGCAGTGCCTCCGGGACAGGGAATTCACCCCTCCACTTT.

In its sample, this clone was seen once. The chain joins TRBV19 to TRBJ2-1, with D unclear. This CDR3 has 13 amino acids. Germline-derived CDR1 and CDR2 are LNHDA and SQIVND (reference sequence). Deletions cut 1 base from V and 5 bases from J, with 6 bases between. The CDR3 coding sequence is TGTGCCAGTAGTATAGGAACGGACAATGAGCAGTTCTTC. Protein product: CASSIGTDNEQFF.

The chain joins TRBV9 to TRBJ1-1; 8 bases are a match to TRBD1. Germline CDR1 is SGDLS and CDR2 is YYNGEE. V trimming: 4 bases; J trimming: 0 bases; junction bases outside the gene matches: 11. This CDR3 is built from 17 residues. CDR3 residues: CASSKTGGINMNTEAFF. The CDR3 DNA reads as TGTGCCAGCAGCAAAACAGGGGGGATCAACATGAACACTGAAGCTTTCTTT.

The CDR3, as DNA: TGTGCCAGCAGGGCCCAGGGGGCAAGAAATGAGCAGTTCTTC. Translating gives CASRAQGARNEQFF. J is TRBJ2-1 and V is TRBV6-1; TRBD1 matches 8 bases. Germline V gene data show CDR1 as MNHNS and CDR2 as SASEGT. The V and J ends lost 6 bases and 7 bases, in that order; junction bases with no gene match: 8. The CDR3 is 14 amino acids.

The chain couples TRBV27 to TRBJ2-1; 12 nucleotides agree with TRBD1. There are 16 residues in the CDR3. The germline CDR1 and CDR2 sequences are MNHEY and SMNVEV (reference sequence). V gave up 5 bases and J gave up 7 bases; unmatched junction bases: 9. The CDR3 DNA follows: TGTGCCAGCAGTCGGACCGGGACAGGGGGCTTAAATGAGCAGTTCTTC. Translated, it gives CASSRTGTGGLNEQFF.

The J gene is TRBJ2-5, the V gene TRBV27; D remains ambiguous. V lost 5 bases to trimming and J lost 5 bases, with 12 bases between them. The V gene's germline CDR1 is MNHEY and CDR2 SMNVEV (reference sequence). CDR3 length equals 13 residues. The CDR3 spells CASSGPSWETQYF. Written as DNA, the CDR3 is TGTGCCAGCAGTGGGCCCTCGTGGGAGACCCAGTACTTC.

The chain carries TRBV5-1 and TRBJ2-7; tentative D call: TRBD1 (6 bases). The V and J ends lost 1 base and 3 bases respectively, with 8 bases between them. Germline V CDR1 and CDR2: SGHRS, YFSETQ. CDR3 length: 13 amino acids. The DNA of the CDR3 is TGCGCCAGCAGCTTGTGGGGACACTACGAGCAGTACTTC. The encoded protein is CASSLWGHYEQYF.

This clone has only a few counts. Other DNA variants within this sample encode the same CDR3. V gene TRBV19 combines with J gene TRBJ1-6, with TRBD1 matching over 9 bases. The germline gives CDR1 LNHDA, CDR2 SQIVND (reference sequence). This CDR3 contains 15 residues. With 2 bases clipped from V and 7 bases from J, the junction kept 3 bases outside the gene matches. CDR3 nucleotide sequence: TGTGCCAGTAGTATAACAGGGGGCAGAAATTCACCCCTCCACTTT. The encoded protein is CASSITGGRNSPLHF.

The chain recombines TRBV7-8 with TRBJ2-6, with 8 bases identical to TRBD2. This CDR3 spans 17 amino acids. Germline CDR1 and CDR2: SGHVS and FQNEAQ. V gave up 2 bases and J gave up 2 bases; unmatched junction bases: 5. The CDR3 here is CASSLIGGGTGANVLTF. The CDR3 coding sequence is TGTGCCAGCAGCTTAATCGGGGGGGGGACTGGGGCCAACGTCCTGACTTTC.

This chain links TRBV27 with TRBJ1-1, with D possibly being TRBD1 (5 bases). The germline V gene has CDR1 MNHEY and CDR2 SMNVEV (reference sequence). The CDR3 spans 13 residues. V lost 6 bases to trimming and J lost 3 bases, with 11 bases between them. CDR3 sequence: CASSDDSDTEAFF. The CDR3 DNA is TGTGCCAGCAGCGACGACAGCGACACTGAAGCTTTCTTT.

V and J are TRBV25-1 and TRBJ2-7; 7 bases agree with TRBD2. Trimming took 3 bases from V and 0 from J; bases not matched to a gene: 2. Germline values: CDR1 MGHDK, CDR2 SYGVNS. This CDR3 contains 14 residues. The DNA for the CDR3 is TGTGCCAGCAGTGAGGGGGGGTTCTCCTACGAGCAGTACTTC. As protein: CASSEGGFSYEQYF.

The chain links TRBV19 to TRBJ1-3; the D is unclear. Trimming took 8 bases from V and 0 from J, leaving 26 bases between them. The germline CDR1 and CDR2 sequences are LNHDA and SQIVND (reference sequence). This CDR3 is 19 amino acids long. The DNA for the CDR3 is TGTGCCAGTTTTAGGACGGACTCTGGCATGCTTTCCTCTGGAAACACCATATATTTT. Encoded protein: CASFRTDSGMLSSGNTIYF.

The rearrangement joins TRBV19 to TRBJ1-1, with 7 positions matching TRBD1. Germline trimming cut 7 bases from V and 5 bases from J; bases unmatched to any gene: 7. CDR3 length: 13 residues. Germline-derived CDR1 and CDR2 are LNHDA and SQIVND (reference sequence). The CDR3 region is CASKTGPWTEAFF. The DNA for the CDR3 is TGTGCCAGTAAGACAGGGCCATGGACTGAAGCTTTCTTT.

The V and J genes are TRBV2 and TRBJ2-5; a weak D match, TRBD2 (6 bases). Matching the DNA end better, TRBJ2-7 makes the J call doubtful. CDR3 length: 13 residues. Germline-derived CDR1 and CDR2 are SNHLY and FYNNEI. The CDR3 sequence is CASAGLGRNEQYF. As DNA, the CDR3 is TGTGCCAGCGCGGGATTAGGGAGGAACGAGCAGTACTTC.

Here the CDR3 reads CASSLAPRGGYGYTF. CDR3 DNA sequence: TGTGCCAGCAGTTTAGCTCCCCGCGGCGGCTATGGCTACACCTTC. The chain employs TRBV27 and TRBJ1-2; no definite D call. Trimming took off 2 bases at V and 4 bases at J, with 14 bases between the two ends. CDR3 length: 15 residues. CDR1 and CDR2 (germline): MNHEY, SMNVEV (reference sequence).

The chain uses TRBV4-3 and TRBJ1-1; D remains unclear. CDR3 length: 14 residues. The germline gives CDR1 LGHNA, CDR2 YSLEER. Trimming shortened V by 0 bases and J by 3 bases, and 8 bases separated the two germline ends. CDR3 residues: CASSQDPVDTEAFF. The DNA of the CDR3 is TGCGCCAGCAGCCAAGACCCGGTTGACACTGAAGCTTTCTTT.

The rearrangement links TRBV9 to TRBJ2-7; 7 bases fit TRBD2. This CDR3 spans 15 amino acids. Germline V gene lookup returns CDR1 SGDLS and CDR2 YYNGEE. After removal of 4 bases from V and 3 bases from J, the junction contained 10 bases not matched to a gene. CDR3: CASSTQSGALYEQYF. CDR3 nucleotides: TGTGCCAGCAGCACTCAGAGCGGGGCCCTCTACGAGCAGTACTTC.

The chain combines TRBV9 with TRBJ2-2; 10 bases map to TRBD2. J lost 4 bases, V lost 4 bases, and 13 bases had no gene match. CDR3 size: 18 residues. In germline, CDR1 is SGDLS, CDR2 YYNGEE. The CDR3 DNA is TGTGCCAGCAGCCCCTATTTGAGCGGGGGGGCCAGCACCGGGGAGCTGTTTTTT. It yields the protein CASSPYLSGGASTGELFF.

The chain links TRBV5-4 to TRBJ1-1; 8 bases fit TRBD1. The CDR3 has 14 amino acids. Germline assignment: CDR1 SGHNT and CDR2 YYREEE (reference sequence). V lost 1 base to trimming and J lost 2 bases; unmatched junction nucleotides: 1. CDR3 nucleotide sequence: TGTGCCAGCAGCTTGACAGGGGGAAACACTGAAGCTTTCTTT. This gives the protein CASSLTGGNTEAFF. The full variable domain, its missing parts supplied by reference TRBV5-4 and TRBJ1-1, is ETGVTQSPTHLIKTRGQQVTLRCSSQSGHNTVSWYQQALGQGPQFIFQYYREEENGRGNFPPRFSGLQFPNYSSELNVNALELDDSALYLCASSLTGGNTEAFFGQGTRLTVV.

This chain connects TRBV6-5 to TRBJ2-2, with no clear D. The CDR3 consists of 15 residues. Germline CDR1 and CDR2: MNHEY and SVGAGI. The V and J ends lost 0 bases and 5 bases respectively, with 10 bases between them. CDR3 DNA: TGTGCCAGCAGTTACTCGAGCCGATGGACCGGGGAGCTGTTTTTT. Translation gives CASSYSSRWTGELFF.

This clone is a singleton in its sample. The rearrangement links TRBV4-3 to TRBJ1-4, with 8 bases that match TRBD1. The germline V gene encodes CDR1 LGHNA and CDR2 YSLEER. This CDR3 comprises 19 residues. Trimming at V came to 0 bases and at J to 0 bases, leaving 9 bases not matched to a gene. CDR3 coding DNA: TGCGCCAGCAGCCAAGATCCGGGACAGGCGCCTGCAACTAATGAAAAACTGTTTTTT. Its translation is CASSQDPGQAPATNEKLFF.